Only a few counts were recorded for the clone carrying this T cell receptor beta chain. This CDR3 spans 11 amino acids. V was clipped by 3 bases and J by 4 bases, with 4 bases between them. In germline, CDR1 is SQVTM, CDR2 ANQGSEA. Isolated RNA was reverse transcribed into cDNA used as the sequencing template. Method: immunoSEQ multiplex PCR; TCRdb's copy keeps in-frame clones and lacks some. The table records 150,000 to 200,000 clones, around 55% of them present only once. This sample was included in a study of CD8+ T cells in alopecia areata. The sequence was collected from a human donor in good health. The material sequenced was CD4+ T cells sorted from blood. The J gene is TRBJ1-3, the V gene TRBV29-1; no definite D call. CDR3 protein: CSVDIGNTIYF. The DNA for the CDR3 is TGCAGCGTTGACATCGGAAACACCATATATTTT.